The T cell receptor beta chain under discussion was sequenced for a study of blood T cell repertoires in COVID-19 (dated by TCRdb to the early 2020s). Regarding the complete study: The collaborator samples originated in the United States, Italy and Spain and spanned the acute and convalescent phases of COVID-19. Nearly every sample came with metadata listing a de-identified subject ID, COVID-19 status, age in years and sex. The repertoires were released in a freely available public database meant as a resource for research on the immune response to SARS-CoV-2. Deeply sampled blood TCRbeta repertoires from subjects exposed to, actively infected with, or recovered from COVID-19 were included in the dataset. The samples were drawn from two sources: the first 160 participants of the ongoing ImmuneRACE study, and 1,000 to 1,500 subjects contributed by 6 global collaborators. The prospective study material was composed of cDNA or gDNA derived from T cells, B-cell-depleted T cells, or PBMCs. Where HLA class I and class II types were available, the types were taken from metadata supplied by the sample provider, not from assay-based typing.

From the cysteine through the phenylalanine, the CDR3 covers 15 amino acids. Kept here is only the CDR3 DNA, which spans 45 bases and is read in frame from base 1. CDR1 and CDR2 were assigned from the germline V gene (reference sequence) as SGHAT and FQDESV. After removal of 4 bases from V and 5 bases from J, the junction retains 7 bases not matched to a gene. Each collaborating institution followed its own protocols to collect whole blood in K2EDTA tubes. For TCRbeta analysis, collaborators shipped samples in one of three forms: frozen whole blood, isolated PBMCs, or DNA extracted from either of those sample types. As to this clone: Its antigen is not yet known. No clone much larger than this one lies a single base away; base qualities are absent.

Beyond this particular receptor, the publication reports: How much clinical and demographic metadata was included differed by source and by participant, and the metadata was provided uncurated.

The immunoSEQ Assay, a bias-controlled multiplex PCR, was used to amplify TCRbeta CDR3 regions from genomic DNA. The published analysis was carried out like this. The number of nucleated cells in each sample was estimated by amplification of reference gene primers within the assay. To quantify the absolute abundance of each unique TCRbeta CDR3 rearrangement, sequence reads were collapsed and filtered. For each sample, productive Simpson clonality was calculated as the square root of Simpson's diversity index across productive rearrangements. TCRdb obtained this table from immuneACCESS and retained in-frame rearrangements with V and J assigned. These tables miss some clones; where compared with another copy, unresolved V genes account for less than half of the shortfall, and the remainder is unexplained. The DNA was the basis for D and trimming; V, J and clone size are from that table. This sample comprises under 300,000 clones, roughly nine tenths of them detected only once. In total, the top ten clones hold roughly 6.3% of the sample.

The chain couples TRBV11-1 to TRBJ1-1; the junction holds 10 bases that match TRBD1. Source material: peripheral blood. The clonotype was recovered from a man between 60 and 70 years old with acute or convalescent COVID-19. The bases are TGTGCCAGCAGCTATAAACCGGGACAGGGGACTGAAGCTTTCTTT. Translated, this gives CASSYKPGQGTEAFF.